Below, 32 T cell receptor beta chains from the same sample are listed, as sequenced in a study of blood T cells in healthy people across ages. Alongside a J-beta primer mix, a sample-barcoded 5' primer served in a second PCR lasting about 7 to 12 cycles. TCRdb ran MiXCR on the 5' RACE reads and lists one entry per CDR3 protein. Of over 600,000 distinct CDR3 sequences listed, just over 55% were seen once; the top ten hold approximately 24%. Material for sequencing was blood. The receptors were sampled from a man in his forties or fifties in good health.

The rearrangement uses TRBV5-1 and TRBJ2-5; TRBD1 might be the D (6 bases). Trimming removed 2 bases at V and 1 base at J, with 9 bases between. Germline values: CDR1 SGHRS, CDR2 YFSETQ. The CDR3 covers 14 residues. The CDR3 nucleotides are TGCGCCAGCAGCTTCGGACAGCGCCAAGAGACCCAGTACTTC. Its translation is CASSFGQRQETQYF. Combining the CDR3 with reference TRBV5-1 and TRBJ2-5 gives the whole variable domain KAGVTQTPRYLIKTRGQQVTLSCSPISGHRSVSWYQQTPGQGLQFLFEYFSETQRNKGNFPGRFSGRQFSNSRSEMNVSTLELGDSALYLCASSFGQRQETQYFGPGTRLLVL.

This clonotype was seen only a few times. This chain joins TRBV6-1 and TRBJ2-3; D is unresolved. V lost 6 bases, J lost 1 base, and 11 bases lay in between. The germline CDR1 and CDR2 sequences are MNHNS and SASEGT. This CDR3 contains 14 residues. For the CDR3, the DNA is TGTGCCAGCAGGGCCACCCAGGGCACAGATACGCAGTATTTT. Translating it yields CASRATQGTDTQYF.

This chain connects TRBV9 to TRBJ2-4; D may be TRBD1 (5 bases). CDR1 is SGDLS and CDR2 is YYNGEE in the germline V gene. V dropped 0 bases and J dropped 9 bases, with 22 bases sitting between them. This CDR3 is built from 17 residues. The DNA for the CDR3 is TGTGCCAGCAGCGTAGGGGGTCAGGGTAGGGTACGAATCATTCAGTACTTC. Protein: CASSVGGQGRVRIIQYF.

The chain recombines TRBV7-9 with TRBJ1-6, with 8 bases aligning to TRBD1. Losses at the gene ends were 5 bases for V and 10 bases for J; bases not matched to a gene: 7. The germline CDR1 and CDR2 sequences are SEHNR and FQNEAQ (reference sequence). The CDR3 covers 14 residues. CDR3 bases: TGTGCCAGCAGCCCCCGGGACAGGTACTCACCCCTCCACTTT. Translating it yields CASSPRDRYSPLHF.

The chain couples TRBV2 to TRBJ1-2; 8 nucleotides agree with TRBD1. This CDR3 is built from 13 residues. The V gene's germline CDR1 is SNHLY and CDR2 FYNNEI. J gave up 4 bases and V 6 bases, and 4 bases lay outside the gene matches. The CDR3 DNA is TGTGCCAGCAGGGAGACAGGGGTCTATGGCTACACCTTC. Translating it yields CASRETGVYGYTF.

The chain joins TRBV28 to TRBJ2-5, with a possible D match to TRBD1 (6 bases). V lost 8 bases and J 11 bases, leaving 21 bases between the germline ends. The germline V gene encodes CDR1 MDHEN and CDR2 SYDVKM. CDR3 length equals 13 residues. The CDR3 is CASRIQGSGWQYF. The DNA for the CDR3 is TGTGCCAGCCGGATTCAGGGGTCGGGTTGGCAGTACTTC.

The gene calls are TRBV7-9 and TRBJ1-6; unclear D gene. Germline loops: CDR1 SEHNR, CDR2 FQNEAQ (reference sequence). This CDR3 has 12 residues. V was shortened by 2 bases and J by 10 bases, with 6 bases between the two germline ends. This CDR3 reads CASSLQESPLHF. The CDR3 DNA reads as TGTGCCAGCAGCTTACAAGAATCACCCCTCCACTTT. The whole variable domain, remainder taken from reference TRBV7-9 and TRBJ1-6, is DTGVSQNPRHKITKRGQNVTFRCDPISEHNRLYWYRQTLGQGPEFLTYFQNEAQLEKSRLLSDRFSAERPKGSFSTLEIQRTEQGDSAMYLCASSLQESPLHFGNGTRLTVT.

J is TRBJ1-2 and V is TRBV10-3, with D tentatively TRBD1 (6 bases). The germline V gene has CDR1 ENHRY and CDR2 SYGVKD. Trimming stripped 2 bases from V and 3 bases from J, with 16 bases between. The CDR3 has 16 amino acids. The DNA of the CDR3 is TGTGCCATCAGTGAGCCGACAGACAGGCAATACTATGGCTACACCTTC. This codes for CAISEPTDRQYYGYTF.

The sample holds a few counts of this clonotype. The rearrangement uses TRBV10-3 and TRBJ2-7; D remains ambiguous. The germline V gene has CDR1 ENHRY and CDR2 SYGVKD. V lost 2 bases and J lost 3, with 11 bases in between. This CDR3 is 14 amino acids long. The CDR3: CAISEGPSLYEQYF. The CDR3 region has the DNA TGTGCCATCAGTGAGGGGCCCAGCCTCTACGAGCAGTACTTC.

This clonotype appeared a few times. This chain joins TRBV12-3 or TRBV12-4 and TRBJ2-1; 7 nucleotides line up with TRBD2. CDR3 length: 14 amino acids. The junction had 8 bases not matched to a gene; V was cut back by 2 bases and J by 10 bases. CDR3 protein: CASSLRGLGGEQFF. In nucleotides, the CDR3 is TGTGCCAGCAGTTTAAGGGGTCTGGGGGGGGAGCAGTTCTTC.

This clonotype was observed once. This chain connects TRBV28 to TRBJ2-5; possible D gene TRBD2, 5 bases. Trimming removed 6 bases from V and 11 bases from J, with 22 bases in between. This CDR3 comprises 14 residues. Germline loops: CDR1 MDHEN, CDR2 SYDVKM. DNA of the CDR3: TGTGCCAGCAGAACGAGGGCGGGCCCCTACAAGCAGTACTTC. Protein product: CASRTRAGPYKQYF.

V gene TRBV25-1 combines with J gene TRBJ2-2, with D perhaps matching TRBD2 (5 bases). CDR1 is MGHDK and CDR2 is SYGVNS in the germline V gene. Trimming removed 3 bases from V and 3 bases from J, with 11 bases in between. This CDR3 is 15 amino acids long. DNA for the CDR3: TGTGCCAGCAGTGACGGGGTCCGGCACACCGGGGAGCTGTTTTTT. It yields the protein CASSDGVRHTGELFF.

V and J are TRBV10-3 and TRBJ2-7, with TRBD1 identical over 7 bases. This CDR3 region has 13 residues. V shed 4 bases and J 4 bases; nucleotides not matched to a gene: 4. Germline CDR1 is ENHRY and CDR2 is SYGVKD. CDR3 nucleotides: TGTGCCATCAGTGCCGGGACAGAATACGAGCAGTACTTC. This gives the protein CAISAGTEYEQYF.

The rearrangement uses TRBV6-2 or TRBV6-3 and TRBJ1-4; 7 nucleotides align to TRBD1. The CDR3 consists of 16 residues. V trimming: 7 bases; J trimming: 3 bases; junction bases outside the gene matches: 11. Per germline, CDR1 MNHEY and CDR2 SVGEGT. DNA for the CDR3: TGTGCCAGCACCGCAGACAGGGACCTCGCTAATGAAAAACTGTTTTTT. Its protein product is CASTADRDLANEKLFF.

DNA for the CDR3: TGCGCCAGCAGCTTGGTAGGGGGCGATTCTGGGGCCAACGTCCTGACTTTC. This codes for CASSLVGGDSGANVLTF. The chain couples TRBV5-1 to TRBJ2-6; 7 bases map to TRBD1. Germline V gene lookup returns CDR1 SGHRS and CDR2 YFSETQ. The CDR3 extends over 17 amino acids. V shed 0 bases, J shed 1 base, and the junction held 4 bases outside the gene matches. Complete variable domain (other parts from reference TRBV5-1 and TRBJ2-6): KAGVTQTPRYLIKTRGQQVTLSCSPISGHRSVSWYQQTPGQGLQFLFEYFSETQRNKGNFPGRFSGRQFSNSRSEMNVSTLELGDSALYLCASSLVGGDSGANVLTFGAGSRLTVL.

This chain uses TRBV12-3 or TRBV12-4 with TRBJ1-1, with 7 bases fitting TRBD1. The CDR3 is 13 amino acids. J lost 11 bases, V lost 6 bases, and 12 bases had no gene match. The CDR3 DNA reads TGTGCCAGCAGCCGAGGGGGCGCGCCGGTCGCTTTCTTT. It specifies CASSRGGAPVAFF.

CDR3 sequence: CSATKPSYNEQYF. The CDR3 DNA reads TGCAGTGCCACCAAACCCTCCTACAATGAGCAGTACTTC. The genes are TRBV20-1 and TRBJ2-1, with D unclear. The last part of the DNA fits TRBJ2-7 better; the J call may be wrong. The CDR3 has 13 amino acids. CDR1 is DFQATT and CDR2 is SNEGSKA in the germline V gene (reference sequence).

The chain is built from TRBV15 and TRBJ2-4; tentative D call: TRBD2 (5 bases). The tail of the sequence fits TRBJ2-7 better, so the J call may be wrong. This CDR3 comprises 14 residues. Germline V lookup: CDR1 LNHNV, CDR2 YYDKDF (reference sequence). Written as DNA, the CDR3 is TGTGCCACCAGCAGAGTTGCGGGCTCCTACGAGCAGTACTTC. As protein: CATSRVAGSYEQYF.

J is TRBJ1-1 and V is TRBV6-1, with TRBD1 matching over 7 bases. The CDR3 is made up of 16 amino acids. Unmatched junction bases numbered 13, after V lost 6 bases and J lost 3 bases. CDR1 is MNHNS, CDR2 SASEGT, per germline. CDR3 sequence reads: CASRGRQGLGYTEAFF. In nucleotides, the CDR3 is TGTGCCAGCAGGGGCCGACAGGGACTCGGATACACTGAAGCTTTCTTT.

The J gene is TRBJ2-3, the V gene TRBV24-1, with D perhaps TRBD2 (5 bases). The germline V gene encodes CDR1 KGHDR and CDR2 SFDVKD. The CDR3 has 14 residues. The germline V and J ends were trimmed by 7 bases and 6 bases, with 16 bases remaining between them. The CDR3 region has the DNA TGTGCCACCAGCACGGCGGGTCGAGGGGATACGCAGTATTTT. Protein sequence: CATSTAGRGDTQYF.

This clonotype showed up just a few times. This sequence joins TRBV25-1 and TRBJ2-1; D gene uncertain. Germline V lookup: CDR1 MGHDK, CDR2 SYGVNS. Trimming cost V 3 bases and J 4 bases, with 10 bases left between them. This CDR3 has 14 amino acids. CDR3 in amino acids: CASSEGMAYNEQFF. The DNA for the CDR3 is TGTGCCAGCAGTGAGGGAATGGCGTACAATGAGCAGTTCTTC.

This clonotype was counted a few times. The rearrangement joins TRBV7-2 to TRBJ2-1; D remains ambiguous. V lost 4 bases and J 7 bases, leaving 20 bases between the germline ends. The CDR3 is made up of 16 amino acids. Per the germline V gene, CDR1 is SGHTA and CDR2 is FQGNSA. The CDR3 here is CASSSETLLPANEQFF. CDR3 sequence (DNA): TGTGCCAGCAGCTCTGAGACCCTTCTGCCTGCGAATGAGCAGTTCTTC. The full variable domain, rest sourced from reference TRBV7-2 and TRBJ2-1, is GAGVSQSPSNKVTEKGKDVELRCDPISGHTALYWYRQSLGQGLEFLIYFQGNSAPDKSGLPSDRFSAERTGGSVSTLTIQRTQQEDSAVYLCASSSETLLPANEQFFGPGTRLTVL.

In this sample, this clonotype turned up a few times. The J gene is TRBJ2-7, the V gene TRBV24-1; 7 nucleotides align to TRBD2. J lost 3 bases, V lost 5 bases, and 3 bases had no gene match. Per germline, CDR1 KGHDR and CDR2 SFDVKD. The CDR3 is made up of 13 amino acids. This chain's CDR3 is CATSGLAYYEQYF. The DNA for the CDR3 is TGTGCCACCAGTGGACTAGCCTACTACGAGCAGTACTTC.

In its sample, this clonotype was seen many times. The rearrangement joins TRBV7-9 to TRBJ1-4; 8 bases fit TRBD1. V lost 3 bases and J lost 7; bases outside the gene matches: 7. Germline V gene sequence: CDR1 SEHNR, CDR2 FQNEAQ (reference sequence). CDR3 length: 15 amino acids. CDR3 in DNA: TGTGCCAGCAGCTTCCCGACAGGGGAATCTGAAAAACTGTTTTTT. Protein: CASSFPTGESEKLFF.

This clonotype was counted only a few times. The genes are TRBV5-1 and TRBJ1-1; 7 bases align to TRBD1. CDR1 and CDR2 from the germline V gene are SGHRS and YFSETQ. The CDR3 is 14 amino acids. Germline trimming cut 9 bases from V and 0 bases from J; bases unmatched to any gene: 8. In DNA form, the CDR3 reads TGCGCCACCAGGTCGGGGACAGTGAACACTGAAGCTTTCTTT. Protein product: CATRSGTVNTEAFF. Based on the CDR3 plus reference TRBV5-1 and TRBJ1-1, the full variable domain is KAGVTQTPRYLIKTRGQQVTLSCSPISGHRSVSWYQQTPGQGLQFLFEYFSETQRNKGNFPGRFSGRQFSNSRSEMNVSTLELGDSALYLCATRSGTVNTEAFFGQGTRLTVV.

The rearrangement joins TRBV14 to TRBJ2-1; 12 nucleotides agree with TRBD2. Germline trimming cut 8 bases from V and 7 bases from J; bases unmatched to any gene: 3. The germline CDR1 and CDR2 sequences are SGHDN and FVKESK. The CDR3 extends over 13 amino acids. The CDR3 sequence: CASGLAGWNEQFF. DNA of the CDR3: TGTGCCAGCGGACTAGCGGGATGGAATGAGCAGTTCTTC. Variable domain in full (rest from reference TRBV14 and TRBJ2-1): EAGVTQFPSHSVIEKGQTVTLRCDPISGHDNLYWYRRVMGKEIKFLLHFVKESKQDESGMPNNRFLAERTGGTYSTLKVQPAELEDSGVYFCASGLAGWNEQFFGPGTRLTVL.

In this sample, this clonotype turned up a few times. The J gene is TRBJ2-4, the V gene TRBV29-1; 12 bases are a match to TRBD2. TRBJ2-7 explains the end of the DNA better; the J call may be wrong. This CDR3 contains 15 residues. CDR1 SQVTM and CDR2 ANQGSEA come from the germline V gene. As DNA, the CDR3 is TGCAGCGTTGAACTAGCGGGAGGGCCCATCAACGAGCAGTACTTC. Its translation: CSVELAGGPINEQYF.

This clonotype was counted a single time. V gene TRBV29-1 combines with J gene TRBJ2-1; 12 positions agree with TRBD2. Germline V CDR1 and CDR2: SQVTM, ANQGSEA. The J segment lost 8 bases and the V segment lost 7 bases, leaving 12 bases of the junction unmatched. The length of the CDR3 is 15 residues. The CDR3 DNA is TGCAGCGGGAAACTAGCGGGAGGCCCTATGGATGAGCAGTTCTTC. This encodes CSGKLAGGPMDEQFF.

V gene TRBV20-1 combines with J gene TRBJ1-1; TRBD1 matches 10 bases. There are 16 residues in the CDR3. Germline-derived CDR1 and CDR2 are DFQATT and SNEGSKA (reference sequence). V was pared by 2 bases and J by 3 bases, with 9 bases of the junction left unmatched. The DNA of the CDR3 is TGCAGTGCTAGAACGGACAGGGGGGGCTTTGACACTGAAGCTTTCTTT. This gives the protein CSARTDRGGFDTEAFF.

The rearrangement joins TRBV4-3 to TRBJ2-2, with 10 nucleotides matching TRBD1. CDR1 and CDR2 (germline): LGHNA, YSLEER. V lost 3 bases and J lost 4; bases outside the gene matches: 8. The CDR3 runs 17 residues. In DNA, the CDR3 is TGCGCCAGCAGCCAGGGGATTGGGACAGGGGCCACCGGGGAGCTGTTTTTT. Translation gives CASSQGIGTGATGELFF.

The chain is built from TRBV20-1 and TRBJ2-4; D is possibly TRBD2 (5 bases). The V and J ends lost 3 bases and 4 bases respectively, with 13 bases between them. Looked up from germline, CDR1 is DFQATT and CDR2 is SNEGSKA (reference sequence). This CDR3 has 14 amino acids. DNA for the CDR3: TGCAGTGCTAGCCCACTAGTGATGAAAAACATTCAGTACTTC. Protein: CSASPLVMKNIQYF.

The chain recombines TRBV5-1 with TRBJ2-7, with 9 bases aligning to TRBD2. J gave up 3 bases and V 4 bases, and 2 bases lay outside the gene matches. The CDR3 contains 13 residues. CDR1 and CDR2 from the germline V gene are SGHRS and YFSETQ. Here the CDR3 DNA reads TGCGCCAGCAGCCCGCGGGAGGGCTACGAGCAGTACTTC. Residues: CASSPREGYEQYF.